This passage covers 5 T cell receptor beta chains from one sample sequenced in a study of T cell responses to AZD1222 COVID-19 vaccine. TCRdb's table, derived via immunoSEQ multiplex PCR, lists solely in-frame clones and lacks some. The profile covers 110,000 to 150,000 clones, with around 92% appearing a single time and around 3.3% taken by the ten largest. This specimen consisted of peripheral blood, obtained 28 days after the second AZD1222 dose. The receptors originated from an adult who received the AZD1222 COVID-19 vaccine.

The CDR3 loop reads CASSLGAGQPQHF. DNA for the CDR3: TGTGCCAGCAGCTTAGGGGCGGGCCAGCCCCAGCATTTT. This chain uses TRBV7-9 with TRBJ1-5, with D unresolved. Germline V gene data show CDR1 as SEHNR and CDR2 as FQNEAQ (reference sequence). The CDR3 is 13 amino acids. The V gene lost 1 base and the J gene lost 7 bases, with 8 bases spanning the gap.

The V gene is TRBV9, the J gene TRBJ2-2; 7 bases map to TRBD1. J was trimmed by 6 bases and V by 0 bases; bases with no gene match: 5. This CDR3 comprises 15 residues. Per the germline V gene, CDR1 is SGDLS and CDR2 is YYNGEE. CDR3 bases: TGTGCCAGCAGCGTAGGGTCAGGGGGACCCGGGGAGCTGTTTTTT. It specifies CASSVGSGGPGELFF.

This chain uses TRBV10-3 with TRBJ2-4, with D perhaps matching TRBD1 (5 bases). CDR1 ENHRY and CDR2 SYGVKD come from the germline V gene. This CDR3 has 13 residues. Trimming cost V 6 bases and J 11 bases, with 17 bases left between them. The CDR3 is CAISGETQGLQYF. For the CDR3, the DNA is TGTGCCATCAGCGGTGAAACGCAGGGCCTTCAGTACTTC.

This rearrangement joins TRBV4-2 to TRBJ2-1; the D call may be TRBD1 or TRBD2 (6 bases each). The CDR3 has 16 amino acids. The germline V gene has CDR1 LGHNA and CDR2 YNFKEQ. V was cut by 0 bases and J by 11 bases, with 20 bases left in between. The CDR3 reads CASSQEGGSGRAQQFF. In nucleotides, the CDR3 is TGTGCCAGCAGCCAAGAAGGGGGTAGCGGAAGAGCCCAGCAGTTCTTC.

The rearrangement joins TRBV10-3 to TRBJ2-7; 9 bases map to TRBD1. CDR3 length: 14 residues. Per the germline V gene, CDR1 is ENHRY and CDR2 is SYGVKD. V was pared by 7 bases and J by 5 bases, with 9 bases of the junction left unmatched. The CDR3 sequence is CAIKGDRENDEQYF. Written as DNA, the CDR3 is TGTGCCATCAAAGGGGACAGGGAGAACGACGAGCAGTACTTC.